Below, 12 T cell receptor beta chains from the same sample are listed, as sequenced in a study of cytomegalovirus exposure and HLA in healthy donors. Use of 60 Vbeta and 13 Jbeta primers characterized the PCR. The assay was immunoSEQ multiplex PCR, and TCRdb's table has in-frame clones only and misses some. The sample gives over 80,000 clones, 60% to 85% of which show up once; 16% is in the top ten. Specimen: PBMCs. The receptors here all came from a man in his sixties in good health and CMV-seropositive.

V and J are TRBV5-1 and TRBJ2-7; 11 bases agree with TRBD1. This CDR3 has 17 amino acids. Germline loops: CDR1 SGHRS, CDR2 YFSETQ. V shed 2 bases and J 3 bases; nucleotides not matched to a gene: 10. CDR3 in amino acids: CASSFSTGQGGSYEQYF. CDR3 in DNA: TGCGCCAGCAGCTTTTCCACGGGACAGGGGGGCAGCTACGAGCAGTACTTC.

V gene TRBV12-1 combines with J gene TRBJ2-4; the table calls TRBD2, which could not be checked here. TRBV12-1 has pseudogene status. CDR3 size: 19 residues. CDR3 protein: CASPDSKSRLGLAKNIQYF. The CDR3 bases are TGTGCCAGCCCCGACTCTAAGAGCAGACTAGGACTAGCCAAAAACATTCAGTACTTC.

This chain connects TRBV28 to TRBJ1-2, with a possible D match to TRBD1 (6 bases). Germline CDR1 MDHEN, CDR2 SYDVKM. The CDR3 totals 14 residues. V lost 1 base and J 8 bases, leaving 14 bases between the germline ends. CDR3 in DNA: TGTGCCAGCAGTTTATTGGGCAGGGGCGCGGGCTACACCTTC. This codes for CASSLLGRGAGYTF.

V is TRBV27 and J is TRBJ2-5, with 7 bases fitting TRBD1. This CDR3 comprises 14 residues. Germline CDR1 reads MNHEY; CDR2 reads SMNVEV (reference sequence). J was trimmed by 4 bases and V by 3 bases; bases with no gene match: 5. This chain's CDR3 is CASSFRGRGETQYF. In DNA form, the CDR3 reads TGTGCCAGCAGTTTTAGGGGGCGTGGAGAGACCCAGTACTTC.

V gene TRBV7-3 combines with J gene TRBJ2-3, with TRBD1 as a possible D gene (6 bases). Trimming left V 5 bases short and J 6 bases short, with 15 bases between. Germline CDR1 reads SGHTA; CDR2 reads FQGTGA. The CDR3 extends over 14 amino acids. As DNA, the CDR3 is TGTGCCAGCAGCCGAGCTACAGGGCCCGATACGCAGTATTTT. It yields the protein CASSRATGPDTQYF.

The chain carries TRBV19 and TRBJ2-1; D is unclear. The CDR3 runs to 14 residues. Germline assignment: CDR1 LNHDA and CDR2 SQIVND (reference sequence). The V gene lost 0 bases and the J gene lost 4 bases, with 7 bases spanning the gap. The CDR3 DNA follows: TGTGCCAGTAGTATAGATTTCGGTTACAATGAGCAGTTCTTC. Its translation: CASSIDFGYNEQFF.

This chain uses TRBV10-2 with TRBJ2-2, with a weak D call TRBD1 (6 bases). This CDR3 comprises 15 residues. The V gene's germline CDR1 is WSHSY and CDR2 SAAADI. V was cut by 6 bases and J by 1 base, with 12 bases left in between. The CDR3 reads CASRTRTENTGELFF. The CDR3 DNA reads TGCGCCAGCAGAACCCGGACAGAGAACACCGGGGAGCTGTTTTTT.

The chain links TRBV5-4 to TRBJ2-3, with a tentative D call TRBD1 (5 bases). V dropped 5 bases and J dropped 0 bases, with 16 bases sitting between them. The CDR3 loop spans 16 amino acids. CDR1 is SGHNT, CDR2 YYREEE, per germline (reference sequence). In DNA form, the CDR3 reads TGTGCCAGCAGATCTGGGGCTGGTACTAGCACAGATACGCAGTATTTT. This codes for CASRSGAGTSTDTQYF.

J is TRBJ1-4 and V is TRBV19; TRBD1 matches at 9 bases. CDR1 is LNHDA, CDR2 SQIVND, per germline (reference sequence). The ends lost 6 bases at V and 7 bases at J; junction bases unmatched: 6. This CDR3 has 14 amino acids. The CDR3 nucleotides are TGTGCCAGTAGGGCGGACAGGGGCACTGAAAAACTGTTTTTT. This codes for CASRADRGTEKLFF.

This chain connects TRBV7-2 to TRBJ2-3, with D possibly matching TRBD1 (6 bases). Germline CDR1 is SGHTA and CDR2 is FQGNSA. The CDR3 runs to 13 residues. Trimming took 5 bases from V and 5 from J, leaving 11 bases between them. The CDR3 DNA reads TGTGCCAGCAGCATACACAGGGAAGATACGCAGTATTTT. Translating it yields CASSIHREDTQYF.

This chain joins TRBV7-6 and TRBJ2-3; D perhaps matches TRBD2 (6 bases). The CDR3 covers 16 residues. Germline CDR1 is SGHVS and CDR2 is FNYEAQ. V was shortened by 5 bases and J by 4 bases, with 19 bases between the two germline ends. The DNA for the CDR3 is TGTGCCAGCAGCCTCGGAGTAGCGGTATATGCAGATACGCAGTATTTT. It codes for CASSLGVAVYADTQYF.

The V call is TRBV4-3, the J call TRBJ2-5, with 13 bases aligning to TRBD2. Germline trimming cut 4 bases from V and 7 bases from J; bases unmatched to any gene: 6. The CDR3 is made up of 15 amino acids. The V gene's germline CDR1 is LGHNA and CDR2 YSLEER. In DNA, the CDR3 is TGCGCCAGCAGCCGAGGGCGACTAGCGGGAGGGACCCAGTACTTC. Encoded protein: CASSRGRLAGGTQYF.